This T cell receptor (beta chain) comes out of a study of blood T cell repertoires in COVID-19 (TCRdb year 2020). Looking at the study overall: Samples covering the acute and convalescent phases of COVID-19 were provided by collaborators in the United States, Italy and Spain. The material from the prospective study consisted of cDNA or gDNA derived from T cells, B-cell-depleted T cells, or PBMCs. Deeply sampled blood TCRbeta repertoires from subjects exposed to, actively infected with, or recovered from COVID-19 were included in the dataset. The repertoires were released in a freely available public database meant as a resource for research on the immune response to SARS-CoV-2. Samples came from the ongoing ImmuneRACE study (first 160 participants) plus 1,254 subjects from 6 global collaborators. A de-identified subject ID, COVID-19 status, age in years and sex were almost always included in the sample metadata. Where HLA class I and class II types were available, the types were taken from metadata supplied by the sample provider, not from assay-based typing. The paper as a whole reports these results and caveats: The amount of clinical and demographic metadata varied by source and participant and was provided uncurated.

TCRbeta CDR3 regions were amplified from genomic DNA by means of the immunoSEQ Assay, a bias-controlled multiplex PCR. The study's own analysis went as follows. Within the assay, amplification of reference gene primers was used to estimate how many nucleated cells each sample contained. To quantify the absolute abundance of each unique TCRbeta CDR3 rearrangement, sequence reads were collapsed and filtered. For each sample, productive Simpson clonality was calculated as the square root of Simpson's diversity index over productive rearrangements. TCRdb obtained this table from immuneACCESS and retained in-frame rearrangements with V and J assigned. These tables miss some clones; where compared with another copy, unresolved V genes account for less than half of the shortfall, and the remainder is unexplained. From that table come the V and J calls and clone size; the DNA was used to work out D and trimming. This sample is represented by 330,000 or so clones; roughly 90% of them were singletons. Of the sample, approximately 3.1% is held by the ten largest clones.

V ends up 0 bases short and J 2 bases short, with an unmatched junction base count of 1. The CDR3, cysteine through phenylalanine, is 16 amino acids long. The only DNA kept is the CDR3, 48 bases in frame from the first base. CDR1 and CDR2 were assigned from the germline V gene as SGHRS and YFSETQ. About this clone: Its antigen is currently not known. No qualities accompany the bases; no much larger clone lies one base away. Other DNA variants within this sample encode the same CDR3.

Enrolling through a virtual design, the prospective study's participants ranged in age from roughly 18 to 90 years and lived across about two dozen United States geographic areas. In the prospective study, cohorts were assigned on the basis of participant-reported clinical history obtained from a screening survey and a study questionnaire. Recovered participants in ImmuneRACE Cohort 3 were defined by two consecutive negative NP/OP PCR tests, clearance by a healthcare professional, or resolution of symptoms. Mobile phlebotomists in the prospective study collected whole blood, serum and a nasopharyngeal or oropharyngeal swab from every participant. Participants in the prospective study had the option to provide additional blood draws and questionnaires over a roughly two-month period. Before DNA extraction, blood samples from the prospective study were shipped at room temperature or frozen.

The clonotype originates from a woman aged 25-40 years who had recovered from COVID-19. Sequenced input: PBMCs or T cells enriched from blood (not recorded which). The rearranged chain carries TRBV5-1 and TRBJ2-5; a stretch of 13 junction bases matches TRBD2. The CDR3 sequence is CASSLGLAGGQETQYF. The DNA is TGCGCCAGCAGCTTGGGACTAGCGGGGGGTCAAGAGACCCAGTACTTC.